This T cell receptor beta chain was retrieved from a study of blood T cell repertoires in COVID-19. Study-wide background: The origin of the acute and convalescent COVID-19 samples was the United States, Italy and Spain. T cells, B-cell-depleted T cells, or PBMCs provided the cDNA or gDNA that served as material.

CDR3 size: 15 residues. Looked up from germline, CDR1 is MDHEN and CDR2 is SYDVKM. V lost 5 bases and J lost 7, with 20 bases in between. Original processing notes: Amplification of reference gene primers was used by the study to estimate nucleated cell counts. Generated by immunoSEQ multiplex PCR, the TCRdb table keeps only in-frame clones and is missing some. V, J and clone size reflect that table, while D and trimming were determined from the DNA. Of some 83,000 clones listed, around 80% were seen once; the top ten hold less than 6%. The V gene is TRBV28, the J gene TRBJ1-2; D ambiguous. Input material: peripheral blood. The receptor was derived from a man between 60 and 75 years old with active or convalescent COVID-19. In DNA, the CDR3 is TGTGCCAGCAGTGCTCTTAGTGGGCGAATCGCTGGCTACACCTTC. Amino acids: CASSALSGRIAGYTF.